The 13 T cell receptor beta chains listed next were all sequenced from one sample in a study of OX40 agonist ivuxolimab in advanced cancers. The assay was immunoSEQ multiplex PCR, and TCRdb's table has in-frame clones only and misses some. The data hold about 54,000 clones, with approximately 89% observed a single time. Sequenced here: CD4+ or CD8+ T cells sorted from blood, sampled in a trial of the OX40 agonist ivuxolimab. The receptors derive from an adult with an advanced solid tumor such as melanoma, head and neck, liver or kidney cancer.

The chain recombines TRBV6-5 with TRBJ2-5; 11 nucleotides align to TRBD2. Trimming removed 5 bases from V and 4 bases from J; junction bases left unmatched: 6. The CDR3 totals 15 residues. Germline CDR1 MNHEY, CDR2 SVGAGI. CDR3 region: CASSPLAGGRETQYF. CDR3 DNA: TGTGCCAGCAGTCCTCTAGCGGGAGGAAGAGAGACCCAGTACTTC.

The chain combines TRBV5-1 with TRBJ1-2; D perhaps matches TRBD1 (6 bases). The V gene lost 1 base and the J gene lost 6 bases, with 10 bases spanning the gap. The germline gives CDR1 SGHRS, CDR2 YFSETQ. There are 13 residues in the CDR3. The CDR3 sequence is CASSLYREDGYTF. The CDR3 DNA is TGCGCCAGCAGCTTGTACAGGGAGGATGGCTACACCTTC.

In its sample, this clone was seen once. The chain is built from TRBV4-3 and TRBJ1-4; D unresolved. V was clipped by 0 bases and J by 8 bases, with 13 bases between them. The CDR3 covers 15 residues. CDR1 is LGHNA and CDR2 is YSLEER in the germline V gene. The CDR3 protein is CASSQDSGREEKLFF. The DNA for the CDR3 is TGCGCCAGCAGCCAAGATTCCGGGAGGGAGGAAAAACTGTTTTTT.

J is TRBJ2-3 and V is TRBV9; D call uncertain. The CDR3 totals 16 residues. V lost 0 bases and J 2 bases, leaving 13 bases between the germline ends. CDR1 and CDR2 from the germline V gene are SGDLS and YYNGEE. CDR3 bases: TGTGCCAGCAGCGTAGCCCACACGACTCTCACAGATACGCAGTATTTT. Protein product: CASSVAHTTLTDTQYF. The variable domain in full, completed from reference TRBV9 and TRBJ2-3, reads DSGVTQTPKHLITATGQRVTLRCSPRSGDLSVYWYQQSLDQGLQFLIQYYNGEERAKGNILERFSAQQFPDLHSELNLSSLELGDSALYFCASSVAHTTLTDTQYFGPGTRLTVL.

This chain links TRBV19 with TRBJ2-7, with TRBD2 identical over 12 bases. Germline CDR1 reads LNHDA; CDR2 reads SQIVND (reference sequence). The CDR3 sequence is 18 residues long. V gave up 7 bases and J gave up 1 base; unmatched junction bases: 14. This CDR3 reads CASTPGVTSGSYSYEQYF. In nucleotides, the CDR3 is TGTGCCAGTACCCCGGGTGTGACTAGCGGGAGTTATTCCTACGAGCAGTACTTC.

This rearrangement joins TRBV7-6 to TRBJ1-3; no reliable D call. Germline V gene lookup returns CDR1 SGHVS and CDR2 FNYEAQ. V was shortened by 5 bases and J by 4 bases, with 12 bases between the two germline ends. The CDR3 length is 14 residues. The CDR3 DNA is TGTGCCAGCAGCCACCGGGGAGTGGGAAACACCATATATTTT. Translated: CASSHRGVGNTIYF.

The chain couples TRBV28 to TRBJ1-1; TRBD1 agrees at 7 bases. V trimming: 4 bases; J trimming: 6 bases; junction bases outside the gene matches: 8. This CDR3 has 14 amino acids. Per germline, CDR1 MDHEN and CDR2 SYDVKM. The CDR3 sequence is CASSSNRGGPEAFF. The CDR3 DNA is TGTGCCAGCAGTTCTAATAGAGGGGGCCCTGAAGCTTTCTTT.

The chain recombines TRBV7-3 with TRBJ2-1; D unresolved. V was trimmed by 2 bases and J by 0 bases, leaving 8 bases between them. The CDR3 runs 15 residues. CDR1 and CDR2 from the germline V gene are SGHTA and FQGTGA. The CDR3 region is CASSLLLSSYNEQFF. The CDR3 DNA sequence: TGTGCCAGCAGCTTATTGCTCAGCTCCTACAATGAGCAGTTCTTC.

The chain employs TRBV10-2 and TRBJ2-5; 10 bases are shared with TRBD1. In germline, CDR1 is WSHSY, CDR2 SAAADI. The CDR3 has 15 amino acids. Losses at the gene ends were 8 bases for V and 7 bases for J; bases not matched to a gene: 13. The CDR3 loop is CASLDPGQGTGTQYF. The DNA of the CDR3 is TGCGCCAGCCTTGATCCGGGACAGGGGACTGGGACCCAGTACTTC.

V gene TRBV4-1 combines with J gene TRBJ2-1; no firm D call. Germline V gene lookup returns CDR1 MGHRA and CDR2 YSYEKL. The CDR3 consists of 14 residues. V lost 3 bases and J 6 bases, leaving 12 bases between the germline ends. CDR3 loop: CASSHTVASNEQFF. CDR3 coding DNA: TGCGCCAGCAGCCATACGGTCGCCAGCAATGAGCAGTTCTTC.

This chain connects TRBV21-1 to TRBJ2-1. TRBV21-1 counts as a pseudogene. This CDR3 comprises 14 residues. This chain's CDR3 is CASSKEDHYNEQFF. The CDR3 nucleotides read TGTGCCAGCAGCAAAGAGGATCACTACAATGAGCAGTTCTTC.

V usage is TRBV19 and J usage is TRBJ1-2; possible D gene TRBD1, 5 bases. Germline V lookup: CDR1 LNHDA, CDR2 SQIVND (reference sequence). Trimming shortened V by 7 bases and J by 3 bases, and 9 bases separated the two germline ends. The CDR3 runs 12 residues. CDR3 DNA: TGTGCCAGTATAGGGGAGGACTATGGCTACACCTTC. Its translation is CASIGEDYGYTF.

The chain carries TRBV28 and TRBJ2-7; no firm D call. CDR3 length: 16 amino acids. The germline CDR1 and CDR2 sequences are MDHEN and SYDVKM. Trimming cost V 1 base and J 0 bases, with 13 bases left between them. The CDR3 DNA sequence: TGTGCCAGCAGTTTATATATAACAGCCAGCTCCTACGAGCAGTACTTC. Translation: CASSLYITASSYEQYF.